Listed below are T cell receptor beta chains from one sample, sequenced in a study of OX40 agonist ivuxolimab in advanced cancers. Method: immunoSEQ multiplex PCR; TCRdb's copy keeps in-frame clones and lacks some. The data contain 65,000 to 95,000 clones, around four fifths of them seen just once; the ten biggest clones take up under 0.8%. Sample: CD4+ or CD8+ T cells sorted from blood, taken in a trial of the OX40 agonist ivuxolimab. These receptors all come from an adult with an advanced solid tumor such as melanoma, head and neck, liver or kidney cancer. CDR3s include the opening cysteine and the closing phenylalanine or tryptophan. A D gene is named only where the DNA matches it firmly. Some rows mark clone size as missing; the rest say once, few, many or name a class of expanded clone.

J gene: TRBJ2-2; V gene: TRBV30; D gene: -; clone size: -; CDR3 protein: CAWSVLSERRLFF; CDR3 DNA: TGTGCCTGGAGTGTACTTTCGGAAAGGCGGCTGTTTTTT
J gene: TRBJ1-5; V gene: TRBV29-1; D gene: -; clone size: -; CDR3 protein: CSVGGGNQPQHF; CDR3 DNA: TGCAGCGTTGGAGGGGGCAATCAGCCCCAGCATTTT
J gene: TRBJ1-1; V gene: TRBV6-5; D gene: -; clone size: once; CDR3 protein: CASSYPGGEAFF; CDR3 DNA: TGTGCCAGCAGCTACCCCGGGGGTGAAGCTTTCTTT
J gene: TRBJ1-5; V gene: TRBV12-5; D gene: -; clone size: once; CDR3 protein: CASGLVRHEDSNQPQHF; CDR3 DNA: TGTGCTAGTGGTTTGGTAAGACACGAGGATAGCAATCAGCCCCAGCATTTT
J gene: TRBJ1-1; V gene: TRBV5-1; D gene: -; clone size: -; CDR3 protein: CASSLGSFGIGEAFF; CDR3 DNA: TGCGCCAGCAGCTTGGGCTCCTTCGGGATCGGTGAAGCTTTCTTT
J gene: TRBJ1-4; V gene: TRBV5-1; D gene: -; clone size: -; CDR3 protein: CASSLGPIEADEKLFF; CDR3 DNA: TGCGCCAGCAGCTTGGGGCCAATCGAAGCGGATGAAAAACTGTTTTTT
J gene: TRBJ1-1; V gene: TRBV2; D gene: -; clone size: -; CDR3 protein: CASTTSWAGGTEAFF; CDR3 DNA: TGTGCCAGCACCACCAGTTGGGCCGGGGGGACTGAAGCTTTCTTT
J gene: TRBJ2-4; V gene: TRBV12-2; D gene: -; clone size: -; CDR3 protein: CASRLEQAKAENIQYF; CDR3 DNA: TGTGCAAGTCGCTTAGAGCAGGCAAAGGCCGAAAACATTCAGTACTTC
J gene: TRBJ2-3; V gene: TRBV5-1; D gene: -; clone size: -; CDR3 protein: CASSLGATDTQYF; CDR3 DNA: TGCGCCAGCAGCTTGGGGGCTACAGATACGCAGTATTTT
J gene: TRBJ2-7; V gene: TRBV28; D gene: TRBD1; clone size: few; CDR3 protein: CASSSARGLVYEQYF; CDR3 DNA: TGTGCCAGCAGTTCCGCCAGGGGGTTGGTCTACGAGCAGTACTTC
J gene: TRBJ2-2; V gene: TRBV4-3; D gene: TRBD2; clone size: -; CDR3 protein: CASSQLAGEAGELFF; CDR3 DNA: TGCGCCAGCAGCCAACTAGCGGGAGAGGCCGGGGAGCTGTTTTTT
J gene: TRBJ1-1; V gene: TRBV30; D gene: -; clone size: -; CDR3 protein: CAWSSTTEAFF; CDR3 DNA: TGTGCCTGGAGTTCCACCACTGAAGCTTTCTTT
J gene: TRBJ1-5; V gene: TRBV30; D gene: TRBD1; clone size: -; CDR3 protein: CAWSGQGFQPQHF; CDR3 DNA: TGTGCCTGGAGCGGACAGGGTTTTCAGCCCCAGCATTTT
J gene: TRBJ2-1; V gene: TRBV11-1; D gene: TRBD2; clone size: -; CDR3 protein: CASSLVIGRGYNEQFF; CDR3 DNA: TGTGCCAGCAGCTTAGTAATCGGGAGGGGCTACAATGAGCAGTTCTTC
J gene: TRBJ1-2; V gene: TRBV7-2; D gene: -; clone size: -; CDR3 protein: CASSLETTNYGYTF; CDR3 DNA: TGTGCCAGCAGCTTAGAGACAACAAACTATGGCTACACCTTC
J gene: TRBJ2-1; V gene: TRBV7-2; D gene: -; clone size: -; CDR3 protein: CASSLIRGEQFF; CDR3 DNA: TGTGCCAGCAGCTTAATCCGCGGGGAGCAGTTCTTC
J gene: TRBJ1-1; V gene: TRBV4-2; D gene: TRBD1; clone size: -; CDR3 protein: CASSPLPGQGSTEAFF; CDR3 DNA: TGTGCCAGCAGCCCTTTACCGGGACAGGGGAGCACTGAAGCTTTCTTT
J gene: TRBJ2-5; V gene: TRBV19; D gene: TRBD1; clone size: -; CDR3 protein: CASSQGGQGYSKTQYF; CDR3 DNA: TGTGCCAGTAGCCAGGGGGGACAGGGATATTCAAAGACCCAGTACTTC
J gene: TRBJ1-2; V gene: TRBV4-3; D gene: -; clone size: few; CDR3 protein: CASSQVPGSYGYTF; CDR3 DNA: TGCGCCAGCAGCCAAGTACCAGGGTCCTATGGCTACACCTTC
J gene: TRBJ1-5; V gene: TRBV6-1; D gene: -; clone size: many; CDR3 protein: CASSPEGVLQHF; CDR3 DNA: TGTGCCAGCAGCCCCGAAGGGGTTCTCCAGCATTTT
J gene: TRBJ1-1; V gene: TRBV19; D gene: -; clone size: -; CDR3 protein: CACHRGGLDTEAFF; CDR3 DNA: TGTGCCTGTCATAGGGGAGGGTTGGACACTGAAGCTTTCTTT
J gene: TRBJ2-1; V gene: TRBV5-4; D gene: TRBD2; clone size: -; CDR3 protein: CASSLRAGGPMNEQFF; CDR3 DNA: TGTGCCAGCAGCTTGCGAGCGGGAGGGCCAATGAATGAGCAGTTCTTC
J gene: TRBJ2-3; V gene: TRBV19; D gene: TRBD2; clone size: -; CDR3 protein: CASSPPLSSGVDTQYF; CDR3 DNA: TGTGCCAGTAGTCCCCCCCTGAGTAGCGGGGTAGATACGCAGTATTTT
J gene: TRBJ2-5; V gene: TRBV5-1; D gene: TRBD1; clone size: -; CDR3 protein: CASSLEQGEETQYF; CDR3 DNA: TGCGCCAGCAGCTTGGAACAGGGGGAAGAGACCCAGTACTTC
J gene: TRBJ2-5; V gene: TRBV4-3; D gene: TRBD1; clone size: -; CDR3 protein: CASSQGQGEETQYF; CDR3 DNA: TGCGCCAGCAGCCAGGGACAGGGCGAGGAGACCCAGTACTTC
J gene: TRBJ2-5; V gene: TRBV18; D gene: -; clone size: -; CDR3 protein: CASSYISTQETQYF; CDR3 DNA: TGTGCCAGCTCTTACATCAGTACCCAAGAGACCCAGTACTTC
J gene: TRBJ1-5; V gene: TRBV7-9; D gene: -; clone size: -; CDR3 protein: CASSAHGVEPQHF; CDR3 DNA: TGTGCCAGCAGCGCTCACGGGGTAGAGCCCCAGCATTTT
J gene: TRBJ1-5; V gene: TRBV19; D gene: -; clone size: -; CDR3 protein: CASSIGQIDSNQPQHF; CDR3 DNA: TGTGCCAGTAGTATAGGACAGATAGATAGCAATCAGCCCCAGCATTTT
J gene: TRBJ1-2; V gene: TRBV9; D gene: -; clone size: -; CDR3 protein: CASSPVPVPPGNYGYTF; CDR3 DNA: TGTGCCAGCAGCCCAGTTCCTGTCCCCCCGGGGAACTATGGCTACACCTTC
J gene: TRBJ1-1; V gene: TRBV5-5; D gene: TRBD1; clone size: -; CDR3 protein: CASSLRAGGNIIEAFF; CDR3 DNA: TGTGCCAGCAGCTTGAGGGCAGGGGGAAATATAATTGAAGCTTTCTTT
J gene: TRBJ2-3; V gene: TRBV18; D gene: TRBD2; clone size: -; CDR3 protein: CASSPLASGGADTDTQYF; CDR3 DNA: TGTGCCAGCTCACCACTGGCTAGCGGGGGGGCCGACACAGATACGCAGTATTTT
J gene: TRBJ2-1; V gene: TRBV5-1; D gene: TRBD2; clone size: -; CDR3 protein: CASSVGTSGNNEQFF; CDR3 DNA: TGCGCCAGCAGCGTCGGGACTAGCGGAAACAATGAGCAGTTCTTC
J gene: TRBJ1-2; V gene: TRBV2; D gene: -; clone size: -; CDR3 protein: CATQRDPRNYGYTF; CDR3 DNA: TGTGCCACTCAAAGGGACCCCCGTAACTATGGCTACACCTTC
J gene: TRBJ2-1; V gene: TRBV5-5; D gene: TRBD2; clone size: -; CDR3 protein: CASSGLAGGNEQFF; CDR3 DNA: TGTGCCAGCAGCGGACTAGCGGGAGGCAATGAGCAGTTCTTC
J gene: TRBJ2-5; V gene: TRBV28; D gene: -; clone size: -; CDR3 protein: CASSLAGSRETQYF; CDR3 DNA: TGTGCCAGCAGTTTAGCGGGAAGTCGGGAGACCCAGTACTTC
J gene: TRBJ2-5; V gene: TRBV5-6; D gene: TRBD1; clone size: -; CDR3 protein: CASSGDRVETQYF; CDR3 DNA: TGTGCCAGCAGCGGGGACAGGGTAGAGACCCAGTACTTC
J gene: TRBJ2-7; V gene: TRBV5-6; D gene: TRBD1; clone size: -; CDR3 protein: CASSLGQGHEQYF; CDR3 DNA: TGTGCCAGCAGCCTTGGACAGGGACACGAGCAGTACTTC
J gene: TRBJ2-2; V gene: TRBV5-1; D gene: -; clone size: -; CDR3 protein: CASSFPQGTGELFF; CDR3 DNA: TGCGCCAGCAGCTTCCCACAGGGAACCGGGGAGCTGTTTTTT
J gene: TRBJ1-2; V gene: TRBV2; D gene: -; clone size: -; CDR3 protein: CASSEAYTCRF; CDR3 DNA: TGTGCCAGCAGTGAAGCGTACACGTGCCGCTTC
J gene: TRBJ2-7; V gene: TRBV6-1; D gene: -; clone size: -; CDR3 protein: CASILAGGYEQYF; CDR3 DNA: TGTGCCAGCATTCTGGCAGGGGGGTACGAGCAGTACTTC